Below are 24 T cell receptor beta chains sequenced from a single sample in a study of T cell changes during pregnancy in multiple sclerosis. Profiling relied on immunoSEQ multiplex PCR, and the TCRdb table lists in-frame clones only, not all of them. The table records roughly 110,000 clones, about 90% of them present only once. The source was peripheral blood, collected before pregnancy. The origin of the receptors is a female donor with multiple sclerosis, enrolled in a pregnancy study.

Here the CDR3 reads CASTGTGFNSPLHF. The CDR3 DNA follows: TGTGCCAGTACCGGGACAGGGTTTAATTCACCCCTCCACTTT. The chain carries TRBV19 and TRBJ1-6; 9 bases line up with TRBD1. The CDR3 loop spans 14 amino acids. Germline V lookup: CDR1 LNHDA, CDR2 SQIVND (reference sequence). V lost 7 bases to trimming and J lost 6 bases; unmatched junction nucleotides: 4. The full variable domain, in which reference TRBV19 and TRBJ1-6 provide the parts outside the CDR3, is DGGITQSPKYLFRKEGQNVTLSCEQNLNHDAMYWYRQDPGQGLRLIYYSQIVNDFQKGDIAEGYSVSREKKESFPLTVTSAQKNPTAFYLCASTGTGFNSPLHFGNGTRLTVT.

The V call is TRBV11-3, the J call TRBJ2-5, with D perhaps matching TRBD2 (6 bases). Germline CDR1 and CDR2: SGHNT and YENEEA. CDR3 length equals 14 residues. The V and J ends lost 3 bases and 1 base respectively, with 9 bases between them. The CDR3 nucleotides read TGTGCCAGCAGCTTCCTGCGGGGCCAAGAGACCCAGTACTTC. The encoded protein is CASSFLRGQETQYF.

This chain links TRBV27 with TRBJ2-7; 9 bases map to TRBD2. V shed 3 bases, J shed 0 bases, and the junction held 3 bases outside the gene matches. This CDR3 is built from 15 residues. Germline CDR1 and CDR2: MNHEY and SMNVEV (reference sequence). The CDR3 nucleotides read TGTGCCAGCAGTTTGACTAGCGGTAACTCCTACGAGCAGTACTTC. This gives the protein CASSLTSGNSYEQYF.

The chain employs TRBV19 and TRBJ1-6; perhaps TRBD1 as D (6 bases). Looked up from germline, CDR1 is LNHDA and CDR2 is SQIVND (reference sequence). The germline V and J ends were trimmed by 9 bases and 8 bases, with 11 bases remaining between them. The CDR3 is made up of 12 amino acids. CDR3 sequence: CASNRVDSPLHF. CDR3 in DNA: TGTGCCAGCAACAGGGTTGATTCACCCCTCCACTTT.

The J gene is TRBJ2-4, the V gene TRBV7-2, with D possibly matching TRBD2 (6 bases). CDR1 is SGHTA and CDR2 is FQGNSA in the germline V gene. The CDR3 sequence is 14 residues long. Trimming took 5 bases from V and 8 from J, leaving 16 bases between them. The CDR3 loop reads CASSIQEGLDIQYF. DNA for the CDR3: TGTGCCAGCAGCATACAGGAGGGGTTAGACATTCAGTACTTC.

The gene calls are TRBV27 and TRBJ1-2; D is undetermined. Germline CDR1 is MNHEY and CDR2 is SMNVEV (reference sequence). The CDR3 extends over 13 amino acids. Trimming shortened V by 2 bases and J by 7 bases, and 11 bases separated the two germline ends. The CDR3 nucleotides read TGTGCCAGCAGTTTAACGGGGATAGCTGGCTACACCTTC. Encoded protein: CASSLTGIAGYTF.

The V call is TRBV19, the J call TRBJ1-2; TRBD1 matches 8 bases. The V gene end was trimmed by 3 bases and the J gene end by 4 bases; junction bases not matched to a gene: 4. The CDR3 spans 14 residues. CDR1 is LNHDA, CDR2 SQIVND, per germline (reference sequence). The CDR3 nucleotides read TGTGCCAGTAGTATCCTGACAGGGGTCTATGGCTACACCTTC. Translated: CASSILTGVYGYTF. The variable domain in full, completed from reference TRBV19 and TRBJ1-2, reads DGGITQSPKYLFRKEGQNVTLSCEQNLNHDAMYWYRQDPGQGLRLIYYSQIVNDFQKGDIAEGYSVSREKKESFPLTVTSAQKNPTAFYLCASSILTGVYGYTFGSGTRLTVV.

This clone appeared a few times. This chain uses TRBV5-5 with TRBJ1-1, with D possibly TRBD1 on 5 matching bases. Germline CDR1 is SGHKS and CDR2 is YYEKEE (reference sequence). The CDR3 is 14 amino acids. V shed 4 bases and J shed 0 bases, with 10 bases lying between them. CDR3 sequence: CASSRQFMNTEAFF. The DNA of the CDR3 is TGTGCCAGCAGCAGACAGTTTATGAACACTGAAGCTTTCTTT.

The V and J genes are TRBV14 and TRBJ1-2; tentative D call: TRBD1 (5 bases). The CDR3 totals 16 residues. In germline, CDR1 is SGHDN, CDR2 FVKESK. Between the trimmed V and J ends, which lost 2 bases and 3 bases, there was a span of 16 bases. As DNA, the CDR3 is TGTGCCAGCAGCCAAAAGTCTTGGGGGGGGGACTATGGCTACACCTTC. It is translated as CASSQKSWGGDYGYTF.

CDR3 DNA: TGTGCCAGCAGGATGACAGGGAACCCCTACGAGCAGTACTTC. Translated: CASRMTGNPYEQYF. This sequence joins TRBV11-2 and TRBJ2-7; 7 bases are a match to TRBD1. The CDR3 length is 14 residues. V was pared by 6 bases and J by 2 bases, with 7 bases of the junction left unmatched. Germline V lookup: CDR1 SGHAT, CDR2 FQNNGV.

V and J are TRBV2 and TRBJ1-6, with a weak D call TRBD1 (6 bases). CDR1 and CDR2 from the germline V gene are SNHLY and FYNNEI. Trimming took 5 bases from V and 12 from J, leaving 14 bases between them. This CDR3 spans 13 amino acids. The CDR3 DNA is TGTGCCAGCAGTCCACAGGGTATAGGACCCCTCCACTTT. Its translation: CASSPQGIGPLHF.

In its sample, this clone was seen a few times. The V and J genes are TRBV2 and TRBJ2-7, with TRBD1 matching over 8 bases. The CDR3 has 13 amino acids. V was clipped by 6 bases and J by 6 bases; unmatched bases: 7. Per germline, CDR1 SNHLY and CDR2 FYNNEI. CDR3 nucleotide sequence: TGTGCCAGCAGCTTAGGACAGGGTGGCGAGCAGTACTTC. Translating it yields CASSLGQGGEQYF.

The chain is built from TRBV2 and TRBJ2-1; 10 nucleotides align to TRBD2. Germline values: CDR1 SNHLY, CDR2 FYNNEI. The J segment lost 8 bases and the V segment lost 2 bases, leaving 6 bases of the junction unmatched. CDR3 length: 15 amino acids. CDR3 region: CASSERSGGAYEQFF. The CDR3 nucleotides are TGTGCCAGCAGTGAAAGGAGCGGGGGGGCCTATGAGCAGTTCTTC. Looking up the rest from reference TRBV2 and TRBJ2-1 gives the full variable domain: EPEVTQTPSHQVTQMGQEVILRCVPISNHLYFYWYRQILGQKVEFLVSFYNNEISEKSEIFDDQFSVERPDGSNFTLKIRSTKLEDSAMYFCASSERSGGAYEQFFGPGTRLTVL.

This chain uses TRBV27 with TRBJ2-7; 12 bases match TRBD2. This CDR3 comprises 15 residues. Per germline, CDR1 MNHEY and CDR2 SMNVEV (reference sequence). J was trimmed by 5 bases and V by 5 bases; bases with no gene match: 7. CDR3 loop: CASSPTSGRSNEQYF. DNA of the CDR3: TGTGCCAGCAGTCCGACTAGCGGGAGAAGCAACGAGCAGTACTTC.

The V gene is TRBV11-3, the J gene TRBJ2-5; 7 positions match TRBD1. CDR3 length equals 18 residues. Germline assignment: CDR1 SGHNT and CDR2 YENEEA. J lost 2 bases, V lost 2 bases, and 14 bases had no gene match. The CDR3 region has the DNA TGTGCCAGCAGCTTAACAACAGGGAGACAGGGACAACAAGAGACCCAGTACTTC. This codes for CASSLTTGRQGQQETQYF. The variable domain in full, completed from reference TRBV11-3 and TRBJ2-5, reads EAGVVQSPRYKIIEKKQPVAFWCNPISGHNTLYWYLQNLGQGPELLIRYENEEAVDDSQLPKDRFSAERLKGVDSTLKIQPAELGDSAVYLCASSLTTGRQGQQETQYFGPGTRLLVL.

The rearrangement links TRBV7-2 to TRBJ2-2; 8 positions match TRBD2. Germline-derived CDR1 and CDR2 are SGHTA and FQGNSA. The CDR3 totals 17 residues. V shed 2 bases and J 5 bases; nucleotides not matched to a gene: 10. The CDR3 loop is CASSLTSGGRRTGELFF. The DNA for the CDR3 is TGTGCCAGCAGCTTAACGAGCGGGGGCCGCAGAACCGGGGAGCTGTTTTTT. The full variable domain, with the rest looked up from reference TRBV7-2 and TRBJ2-2, is GAGVSQSPSNKVTEKGKDVELRCDPISGHTALYWYRQSLGQGLEFLIYFQGNSAPDKSGLPSDRFSAERTGGSVSTLTIQRTQQEDSAVYLCASSLTSGGRRTGELFFGEGSRLTVL.

The rearrangement links TRBV10-3 to TRBJ2-7, with D tentatively TRBD1 (5 bases). This CDR3 is 15 amino acids long. Germline V gives CDR1 ENHRY, CDR2 SYGVKD. Trimming left V 4 bases short and J 0 bases short, with 13 bases between. The CDR3 bases are TGTGCCATCAGTGGGGGCCGGTCAGGCTCCTACGAGCAGTACTTC. Protein: CAISGGRSGSYEQYF.

CDR3 sequence: CASRLSQVNQPQHF. CDR3 in DNA: TGTGCAAGTCGCTTATCACAGGTCAATCAGCCCCAGCATTTT. V and J are TRBV12-2 and TRBJ1-5; TRBD1, the table's D call, was not compared with the DNA. TRBV12-2 is marked as a pseudogene. The CDR3 length is 14 residues.

The rearrangement links TRBV30 to TRBJ2-3, with D maybe TRBD1 (5 bases). V was shortened by 3 bases and J by 3 bases, with 16 bases between the two germline ends. The CDR3 runs to 15 residues. Germline CDR1 and CDR2: GTSNPN and SVGIG (reference sequence). Here the CDR3 reads CAWSQGPGRTDTQYF. CDR3 in DNA: TGTGCCTGGAGCCAGGGTCCTGGGCGAACAGATACGCAGTATTTT.

The chain links TRBV10-3 to TRBJ1-5; tentative D call: TRBD1 (5 bases). The CDR3 is 17 amino acids. CDR1 is ENHRY and CDR2 is SYGVKD in the germline V gene. Trimming took 0 bases from V and 2 from J, leaving 14 bases between them. The CDR3 spells CAISESNSGSGNQPQHF. In nucleotides, the CDR3 is TGTGCCATCAGTGAGTCTAACTCAGGGTCGGGCAATCAGCCCCAGCATTTT.

The chain links TRBV5-1 to TRBJ1-2, with D uncertain. V was cut by 4 bases and J by 2 bases, with 12 bases left in between. In germline, CDR1 is SGHRS, CDR2 YFSETQ. The length of the CDR3 is 14 residues. For the CDR3, the DNA is TGCGCCAGCAGCCTGGAGAGGCCCAACTATGGCTACACCTTC. Its protein is CASSLERPNYGYTF.

For the CDR3, the DNA is TGCGCCAGCAGCAACATCGCCGGGACAGGGAAGGCTTTCTTT. It specifies CASSNIAGTGKAFF. The rearrangement uses TRBV5-1 and TRBJ1-1, with 9 bases fitting TRBD1. The J segment lost 11 bases and the V segment lost 4 bases, leaving 12 bases of the junction unmatched. The germline gives CDR1 SGHRS, CDR2 YFSETQ. This CDR3 has 14 amino acids. The whole variable domain, remainder taken from reference TRBV5-1 and TRBJ1-1, is KAGVTQTPRYLIKTRGQQVTLSCSPISGHRSVSWYQQTPGQGLQFLFEYFSETQRNKGNFPGRFSGRQFSNSRSEMNVSTLELGDSALYLCASSNIAGTGKAFFGQGTRLTVV.

The rearrangement links TRBV6-5 to TRBJ2-1, with TRBD2 matching over 8 bases. Germline-derived CDR1 and CDR2 are MNHEY and SVGAGI. The CDR3 has 15 residues. The trim removed 2 bases at V and 6 bases at J, leaving 6 bases unmatched. The CDR3 spells CASSYGGLAGNEQFF. The CDR3, as DNA: TGTGCCAGCAGTTACGGAGGACTAGCTGGCAATGAGCAGTTCTTC.

This clone has only one observation. V usage is TRBV18 and J usage is TRBJ2-7; TRBD2 aligns across 13 bases. CDR1 and CDR2 (germline): KGHSH, LQKENI. The CDR3 totals 18 residues. After removal of 3 bases from V and 2 bases from J, the junction contained 10 bases not matched to a gene. The CDR3 region has the DNA TGTGCCAGCTCACCCCCGGGACTAGCGGGATATGGGACCTACGAGCAGTACTTC. This codes for CASSPPGLAGYGTYEQYF.